This T cell receptor (beta chain) was documented in a study of blood T cell repertoires in COVID-19. TCRdb's copy holds only in-frame clones and misses some; the assay was immunoSEQ multiplex PCR. The table includes 250,000 or so clones, approximately 80% detected once. The trim removed 1 base at V and 7 bases at J, leaving 8 bases unmatched. CDR3 size: 15 residues. Germline CDR1 and CDR2: SGHVS and FNYEAQ. What was sequenced was peripheral blood. The V gene is TRBV7-6, the J gene TRBJ1-1; TRBD1 aligns across 8 bases. The receptor's source is a man aged 55 to 69 with acute or convalescent COVID-19. CDR3 in amino acids: CASSLGIRDRSEAFF. The CDR3 region has the DNA TGTGCCAGCAGCTTAGGGATTCGGGACAGGAGTGAAGCTTTCTTT.